There are a few counts of the clone carrying this T cell receptor beta chain. Trimming at V came to 3 bases and at J to 2 bases, leaving 3 bases not matched to a gene. This CDR3 is built from 14 residues. Looked up from germline, CDR1 is SEHNR and CDR2 is FQNEAQ (reference sequence). These data come from a study of blood T cell repertoires in COVID-19. Study overall: Italy, Spain and the United States were the sources of the convalescent and acute COVID-19 samples. T cells, B-cell-depleted T cells, or PBMCs provided the cDNA or gDNA that served as material.

In the study's own analysis: Reference gene primer amplification gave nucleated cell count estimates. The data were produced by immunoSEQ multiplex PCR, yet TCRdb's version contains in-frame clones alone and is incomplete. The DNA gave D and trimming, while V, J and clone size come from that table. This table has about 480,000 clones, roughly 89% appearing once. Seattle enrolled patients during active infection and tracked them longitudinally. This TCR was sampled from a young man with COVID-19, enrolled during active disease. V gene TRBV7-9 combines with J gene TRBJ1-2; TRBD1 aligns across 7 bases. The sequencing input was peripheral blood. The chain's CDR3 is CASSFGTANYGYTF. In nucleotides, the CDR3 is TGTGCCAGCAGCTTTGGGACAGCGAACTATGGCTACACCTTC.